The present TCR beta chain was sequenced within a study of T cells in Graves' hyperthyroidism and ophthalmopathy. The diagnoses drew upon clinical symptoms, serum thyroxine and TRAb, thyroid ultrasound and orbital computed tomography. TCR beta CDR3 regions were amplified from RNA transcripts. Researchers ran a first-round RT-PCR on the TCR CDR3 using the HTBI primer set. TCRdb reprocessed the multiplex PCR reads with MiXCR, giving one entry per CDR3 protein. This sample has some 600,000 distinct CDR3 sequences; 46% occur once, and the top ten carry 6.5% to 9%. V shed 9 bases and J 6 bases; nucleotides not matched to a gene: 6. The CDR3 is 12 amino acids. Germline V gene lookup returns CDR1 KGHDR and CDR2 SFDVKD.

The receptor was derived from a woman between 18 and 29 years old with Graves' hyperthyroidism. Sequenced sample: peripheral blood or thyroid tissue (not recorded which). This sequence joins TRBV24-1 and TRBJ1-2; 7 bases map to TRBD1. CDR3 in DNA: TGTGCCACCTGGACAGGTTTTGATGGCTACACCTTC. This sequence encodes CATWTGFDGYTF.